The TCR beta chain under discussion was sequenced for a study of early stage breast cancer tumors (dated by TCRdb to the late 2010s). For the study in its entirety: Of the 15 or so invasive breast tumors, about a dozen were found to be estrogen receptor-positive, progesterone receptor-positive and HER2-negative. A total of 2,651,842 templates, representing approximately 1,100,000 unique clonotypes, were detected across all samples. Of the roughly twelve ER+/PR+/HER2- tumors, eight were classified as invasive ductal carcinomas and four as invasive lobular carcinomas. A read coverage of roughly 10-fold per sample was achieved on average.

A note on this clone: The antigen this receptor binds is unknown. No much larger clone is present one base from it, and per-base qualities are unavailable.

Every sample was amplified as two independent genomic DNA replicates, using around 0.46 ug for blood and around 1.5 ug for tumor or normal breast. TCRB sequencing of genomic DNA was carried out with the ImmunoSeq Intro kit according to the manufacturer's instructions. For absolute quantification, the roughly 30-cycle multiplex PCR included proprietary primers along with spike-in control sequences. Single-end 150-bp reads were used to sequence an 87-bp fragment spanning the CDR3 plus the flanking V and J genes. Each lane of an Illumina MiSeq using version 3.0 chemistry carried seven multiplexed samples, with two replicates per sample. The original methods were these. The vendor's proprietary pipeline processed the raw data and merged both replicates into a single result for each sample. A clonotype was defined as productive rearrangements that share the same V-gene family, CDR3 amino acid sequence and J-gene segment. Clonality was computed as 1 minus the normalized Shannon entropy (Pielou evenness) of TCRB abundances. T cell density was estimated by dividing total templates by the number of input cells inferred from the DNA input amount. Recon, run with its default parameters, was used to estimate overall repertoire diversity and clonality. Tumor-enriched clonotypes were defined as having over 0.1% abundance in tumor and at least 32-fold higher abundance than in normal breast. In its TCRdb copy, this immuneACCESS table keeps in-frame sequences only and misses some clones. Where compared with another copy, unresolved V genes explain less than half of these, and the others have no known cause. V, J and clone size are taken as reported in that table, and D and trimming were inferred from the DNA itself. Counted in this sample were 45,000 to 65,000 clones; roughly 78% of them appeared once. In total, the top ten clones hold roughly 3.5% of the sample.

Broad study findings and their caveats: Enriched TCRB sequences shared across patients were mostly commonly generated sequences, unlikely to play an important role in the tumor microenvironment. Chain pairing and functional markers such as CD4, CD8 and FOXP3 were missed by bulk genomic DNA sequencing of unsorted cells. Greater similarity was observed between blood and normal breast repertoires than between blood and tumor repertoires, and tumor was distinguished from normal in about 90% of the 16 patients when each tissue was compared with blood. Approximately 2.5-fold higher T cell density and higher clonality were observed in tumors than in adjacent normal breast tissue. Because the cohort was small, a breakdown by tumor subtype could not be done.

CDR1 and CDR2, per the germline V gene, are ENHRY and SYGVKD. V lost 0 bases and J lost 4 bases; the stretch between them is 7 bases long. The CDR3 runs 14 amino acids, cysteine and phenylalanine included. Just CDR3 DNA is preserved here, 42 bases in frame from base 1. The study profiled bulk TCR beta-chain repertoires in matched peripheral blood, tumor and adjacent normal breast tissue taken from about 15 patients with early-stage breast cancer. Before surgery, about 5-10 mL of whole blood was collected into EDTA tubes and then processed within 2 hours. Peripheral blood mononuclear cells were isolated by Ficoll-Paque centrifugation in SepMate-50 tubes. PBMCs were cryopreserved in about 90% FBS with approximately 10% DMSO in aliquots of roughly 1.8 to 4.5 million cells and stored in liquid nitrogen. The Qiagen AllPrep DNA/RNA Mini kit was used to extract genomic DNA.

Specimen: blood. This sequence originates from a person aged 40 to 50 with breast cancer. The rearrangement combines TRBV10-3 with TRBJ1-5; the D gene is unclear. CDR3 protein: CAISESERNQPQHF. The sequenced DNA: TGTGCCATCAGTGAGTCGGAGAGGAATCAGCCCCAGCATTTT.